Following are 27 T cell receptor beta chains from one sample sequenced in a study of blood T cell repertoires in COVID-19. Clones were sequenced by immunoSEQ multiplex PCR, and TCRdb holds only the in-frame ones, with some missing. The sample shows 130,000 or so clones, around 86% of them seen only once. Sequencing used PBMCs or T cells enriched from blood (not recorded which). Every receptor here comes from a man aged 30 to 39 who had recovered from COVID-19.

This chain uses TRBV29-1 with TRBJ1-1; a possible D gene is TRBD1 (6 bases). Trimming shortened V by 7 bases and J by 8 bases, and 17 bases separated the two germline ends. The CDR3 is made up of 12 amino acids. CDR1 SQVTM and CDR2 ANQGSEA come from the germline V gene. The CDR3 loop is CSAKPRQGEAFF. CDR3 nucleotide sequence: TGCAGCGCCAAGCCCCGTCAGGGGGAAGCTTTCTTT.

In this sample, this clone turned up a few times. The chain carries TRBV4-1 and TRBJ2-7, with 9 bases matching TRBD1. The CDR3 loop spans 14 amino acids. The V gene's germline CDR1 is MGHRA and CDR2 YSYEKL. V shed 9 bases, J shed 1 base, and the junction held 7 bases outside the gene matches. CDR3 residues: CASKPGQGSYEQYF. The CDR3 DNA is TGCGCCAGTAAACCGGGACAGGGTTCCTACGAGCAGTACTTC.

The CDR3 DNA reads TGTGCCACCAGTGATTCTGCACAGGGGGCAAGCAATCAGCCCCAGCATTTT. The encoded protein is CATSDSAQGASNQPQHF. V and J are TRBV24-1 and TRBJ1-5; 9 bases line up with TRBD1. The CDR3 sequence is 17 residues long. CDR1 and CDR2 (germline): KGHDR, SFDVKD. V shed 2 bases, J shed 1 base, and the junction held 5 bases outside the gene matches.

The chain links TRBV2 to TRBJ1-2; D may be TRBD1 (6 bases). The germline V and J ends were trimmed by 0 bases and 7 bases, with 15 bases remaining between them. This CDR3 contains 15 residues. The germline gives CDR1 SNHLY, CDR2 FYNNEI. CDR3 sequence (DNA): TGTGCCAGCAGTGAAGCGTGGGCAGGGGCTGGTGGCTACACCTTC. Translating gives CASSEAWAGAGGYTF.

This rearrangement joins TRBV21-1 to TRBJ2-1; TRBD2, as called in the table, went unchecked against the DNA. TRBV21-1 is a listed pseudogene. The CDR3 sequence is 20 residues long. The CDR3 is CASSQLGLAGGPEAYNEQFF. CDR3 bases: TGTGCCAGCAGCCAATTGGGACTAGCGGGAGGGCCCGAGGCCTACAATGAGCAGTTCTTC.

The rearrangement uses TRBV7-2 and TRBJ1-4; tentative D call: TRBD1 (5 bases). The germline V and J ends were trimmed by 5 bases and 7 bases, with 14 bases remaining between them. The germline V gene encodes CDR1 SGHTA and CDR2 FQGNSA. The CDR3 length is 14 residues. The CDR3 DNA reads as TGTGCCAGCAGCACCCCAGGGTTCGGTGAAAAACTGTTTTTT. It yields the protein CASSTPGFGEKLFF.

This chain uses TRBV5-1 with TRBJ1-1; the D gene is possibly TRBD1 (5 bases). Germline V gene lookup returns CDR1 SGHRS and CDR2 YFSETQ. V lost 1 base, J lost 5 bases, and 12 bases lay in between. The CDR3 consists of 14 residues. In DNA, the CDR3 is TGCGCCAGCAGCTTGCAGGGTCCCATAACTGAAGCTTTCTTT. This sequence encodes CASSLQGPITEAFF.

The V call is TRBV4-1, the J call TRBJ1-5; D is undetermined. The CDR3 is 14 residues long. Germline values: CDR1 MGHRA, CDR2 YSYEKL. The germline V and J ends were trimmed by 0 bases and 7 bases, with 10 bases remaining between them. Here the CDR3 DNA reads TGCGCCAGCAGCCAAGATGTAACAGAACAGCCCCAGCATTTT. Its translation: CASSQDVTEQPQHF.

This clone was detected only once. This chain connects TRBV4-2 to TRBJ2-5; 8 nucleotides match TRBD2. Germline V gene data show CDR1 as LGHNA and CDR2 as YNFKEQ. The CDR3 loop spans 15 amino acids. V lost 1 base and J lost 5; bases outside the gene matches: 6. This chain's CDR3 is CASSQAGGDRETQYF. The DNA of the CDR3 is TGTGCCAGCAGCCAAGCGGGGGGGGACCGGGAGACCCAGTACTTC.

The chain recombines TRBV12-3 or TRBV12-4 with TRBJ1-2, with 7 nucleotides matching TRBD1. V trimming: 7 bases; J trimming: 6 bases; junction bases outside the gene matches: 5. The CDR3 spans 12 residues. In nucleotides, the CDR3 is TGTGCCAGCACCCGACAGGGACATGGCTACACCTTC. Translation: CASTRQGHGYTF.

The J gene is TRBJ1-6, the V gene TRBV19; 9 bases align to TRBD1. This CDR3 spans 14 amino acids. V gave up 6 bases and J gave up 9 bases; unmatched junction bases: 6. CDR1 and CDR2 from the germline V gene are LNHDA and SQIVND (reference sequence). CDR3 sequence (DNA): TGTGCCAGTAGGACAGGGGGGTCTAGTTCACCCCTCCACTTT. Amino acids: CASRTGGSSSPLHF.

In DNA form, the CDR3 reads TGTGCCAGCAGTGTGACAGCTGGGGCTAATGAAAAACTGTTTTTT. Translation: CASSVTAGANEKLFF. The chain links TRBV2 to TRBJ1-4, with D perhaps matching TRBD1 (5 bases). V lost 4 bases and J 3 bases, leaving 12 bases between the germline ends. The CDR3 totals 15 residues. The V gene's germline CDR1 is SNHLY and CDR2 FYNNEI. Full variable domain (missing parts from reference TRBV2 and TRBJ1-4): EPEVTQTPSHQVTQMGQEVILRCVPISNHLYFYWYRQILGQKVEFLVSFYNNEISEKSEIFDDQFSVERPDGSNFTLKIRSTKLEDSAMYFCASSVTAGANEKLFFGSGTQLSVL.

The V and J genes are TRBV11-2 and TRBJ1-1; D is unclear. Germline V lookup: CDR1 SGHAT, CDR2 FQNNGV. This CDR3 spans 13 amino acids. Deletions cut 1 base from V and 1 base from J, with 4 bases between. CDR3 protein: CASSLAGNTEAFF. CDR3 in DNA: TGTGCCAGCAGCTTAGCGGGGAACACTGAAGCTTTCTTT.

This chain links TRBV2 with TRBJ1-1; unclear D gene. This CDR3 spans 13 amino acids. The germline V and J ends were trimmed by 8 bases and 1 base, with 11 bases remaining between them. Germline lookup yields CDR1 SNHLY and CDR2 FYNNEI. CDR3 loop: CASQASQNTEAFF. The CDR3 DNA is TGTGCCAGCCAGGCCAGCCAGAACACTGAAGCTTTCTTT. The variable domain in full, with the rest retrieved from reference TRBV2 and TRBJ1-1, is EPEVTQTPSHQVTQMGQEVILRCVPISNHLYFYWYRQILGQKVEFLVSFYNNEISEKSEIFDDQFSVERPDGSNFTLKIRSTKLEDSAMYFCASQASQNTEAFFGQGTRLTVV.

This rearrangement joins TRBV10-3 to TRBJ2-5; weak D call: TRBD1 (6 bases). The CDR3 runs 13 residues. The V end was cut by 6 bases, the J end by 2 bases, with 10 bases between. In germline, CDR1 is ENHRY, CDR2 SYGVKD. CDR3 sequence (DNA): TGTGCCATCAGGGGACACCTACAAGAGACCCAGTACTTC. Amino acid sequence: CAIRGHLQETQYF.

There are a few counts of this clone. The chain is built from TRBV7-2 and TRBJ1-6, with D possibly matching TRBD1 (6 bases). Trimming cost V 5 bases and J 5 bases, with 10 bases left between them. This CDR3 is 14 amino acids long. Germline CDR1 SGHTA, CDR2 FQGNSA. The CDR3 DNA is TGTGCCAGCAGCCGGGACACCGATAATTCACCCCTCCACTTT. It codes for CASSRDTDNSPLHF. Combining the CDR3 with reference TRBV7-2 and TRBJ1-6 gives the whole variable domain GAGVSQSPSNKVTEKGKDVELRCDPISGHTALYWYRQSLGQGLEFLIYFQGNSAPDKSGLPSDRFSAERTGGSVSTLTIQRTQQEDSAVYLCASSRDTDNSPLHFGNGTRLTVT.

The rearrangement uses TRBV5-6 and TRBJ2-3, with TRBD1 identical over 8 bases. This CDR3 has 16 amino acids. V was clipped by 4 bases and J by 0 bases; unmatched bases: 7. Germline values: CDR1 SGHDT, CDR2 YYEEEE. CDR3 nucleotides: TGTGCCAGCAGCCCCCGGACAGGGACTAGCACAGATACGCAGTATTTT. Residues: CASSPRTGTSTDTQYF.

V is TRBV3-1 (or the pseudogene TRBV3-2) and J is TRBJ2-3, with a weak D call TRBD2 (5 bases). Trimming shortened V by 1 base and J by 6 bases, and 8 bases separated the two germline ends. Germline V gene lookup returns CDR1 LGHDT and CDR2 YNNKEL (reference sequence). CDR3 length: 13 amino acids. In DNA, the CDR3 is TGTGCCAGCAGCCAAGCGGGATTGGATACGCAGTATTTT. The encoded protein is CASSQAGLDTQYF.

The chain links TRBV10-3 to TRBJ1-1, with TRBD1 matching 10 bases. The CDR3 spans 14 residues. Losses at the gene ends were 6 bases for V and 6 bases for J; bases not matched to a gene: 7. Germline V lookup: CDR1 ENHRY, CDR2 SYGVKD. The CDR3 protein is CAIRPDRGWAEAFF. The CDR3 nucleotides are TGTGCCATCAGGCCGGACAGGGGGTGGGCTGAAGCTTTCTTT.

The chain recombines TRBV10-1 with TRBJ1-3; possibly TRBD1 for D (6 bases). The CDR3 is 20 residues long. Trimming cost V 4 bases and J 4 bases, with 29 bases left between them. Germline V CDR1 and CDR2: WNHNN, SYGVQD (reference sequence). The CDR3 spells CASSVGLQGPIIPLGNTIYF. Written as DNA, the CDR3 is TGCGCCAGCAGTGTTGGGTTACAGGGTCCGATCATACCTTTAGGAAACACCATATATTTT.

This chain links TRBV30 with TRBJ1-2; 8 bases agree with TRBD1. Germline CDR1 and CDR2: GTSNPN and SVGIG (reference sequence). V dropped 2 bases and J dropped 7; count of bases not matched to a gene: 6. The CDR3 sequence is 13 residues long. As DNA, the CDR3 is TGTGCCTGGAGTAGTCAGGGGGCAGGTGGCTACACCTTC. The encoded protein is CAWSSQGAGGYTF.

In DNA form, the CDR3 reads TGTGCCAGCAGCTCCCCGAGCGGGGAGCTGTTTTTT. Translated: CASSSPSGELFF. The V gene is TRBV5-4, the J gene TRBJ2-2; D gene unclear. Per germline, CDR1 SGHNT and CDR2 YYREEE (reference sequence). Deletions cut 3 bases from V and 7 bases from J, with 7 bases between. The CDR3 sequence is 12 residues long.

The gene calls are TRBV30 and TRBJ2-3; 9 bases fit TRBD2. CDR3 size: 16 residues. Germline loops: CDR1 GTSNPN, CDR2 SVGIG (reference sequence). With V trimmed by 3 bases and J by 5 bases, 12 bases remained unmatched. The CDR3 bases are TGTGCCTGGAGATTTGGCGGGAGGGCCATTGGAGATACGCAGTATTTT. This sequence encodes CAWRFGGRAIGDTQYF.

The chain recombines TRBV7-3 with TRBJ1-5; unclear D gene. V dropped 2 bases and J dropped 0 bases, with 11 bases sitting between them. Germline assignment: CDR1 SGHTA and CDR2 FQGTGA. The CDR3 extends over 16 amino acids. DNA for the CDR3: TGTGCCAGCAGCTTATCCCACAGCAATAGCAATCAGCCCCAGCATTTT. This sequence encodes CASSLSHSNSNQPQHF.

CDR3 in DNA: TGCGCCAGCAGTGAAATGGACAGGGAAATGAACACTGAAGCTTTCTTT. Translation: CASSEMDREMNTEAFF. V and J are TRBV10-1 and TRBJ1-1; 8 bases map to TRBD1. CDR3 size: 16 residues. Unmatched junction bases numbered 6, after V lost 3 bases and J lost 0 bases. CDR1 WNHNN and CDR2 SYGVQD come from the germline V gene (reference sequence).

This clone turned up a few times. The chain employs TRBV2 and TRBJ2-1, with 9 bases identical to TRBD1. The CDR3 has 17 amino acids. The ends lost 3 bases at V and 0 bases at J; junction bases unmatched: 6. CDR1 and CDR2 from the germline V gene are SNHLY and FYNNEI. The CDR3 protein is CASSEGQGGSSYNEQFF. CDR3 coding DNA: TGTGCCAGCAGTGAGGGACAGGGCGGAAGCTCCTACAATGAGCAGTTCTTC. Filled out from reference TRBV2 and TRBJ2-1, the complete variable domain reads EPEVTQTPSHQVTQMGQEVILRCVPISNHLYFYWYRQILGQKVEFLVSFYNNEISEKSEIFDDQFSVERPDGSNFTLKIRSTKLEDSAMYFCASSEGQGGSSYNEQFFGPGTRLTVL.

The rearrangement uses TRBV21-1 and TRBJ2-5; the tabulated D call, TRBD1, remains unverified against the DNA. TRBV21-1 is deemed a pseudogene. The CDR3 is 14 amino acids. This CDR3 reads CASSNRPGGETQYF. The DNA of the CDR3 is TGTGCCAGCAGCAACCGTCCAGGGGGAGAGACCCAGTACTTC.